These 12 T cell receptor beta chains originate from one sample sequenced in a study of PD-1 blockade in classical Hodgkin lymphoma. Sequencing was performed with immunoSEQ multiplex PCR; in TCRdb, only in-frame clones are kept and a portion is missing. The sample carries 50,000 or so clones, around 90% recorded once. In every patient, relapse followed autologous stem cell transplantation, while exposure to brentuximab vedotin differed. The specimen comprised peripheral blood mononuclear cells (PBMCs), sampled before the second cycle of nivolumab. The source of these receptors is a human donor with classical Hodgkin lymphoma.

The chain employs TRBV5-1 and TRBJ2-7; D is ambiguous. The CDR3 consists of 11 residues. Germline assignment: CDR1 SGHRS and CDR2 YFSETQ. Between the trimmed V and J ends, which lost 0 bases and 4 bases, there was a span of 2 bases. In DNA, the CDR3 is TGCGCCAGCAGCTTGGATTACGAGCAGTACTTC. Its translation: CASSLDYEQYF.

The V call is TRBV2, the J call TRBJ1-1; D gene ambiguous. V was pared by 3 bases and J by 5 bases, with 7 bases between. The CDR3 consists of 12 residues. Looked up from germline, CDR1 is SNHLY and CDR2 is FYNNEI. CDR3 sequence: CASSEMVTEAFF. The CDR3 DNA sequence: TGTGCCAGCAGTGAGATGGTTACTGAAGCTTTCTTT.

The V and J genes are TRBV9 and TRBJ2-7; D might be TRBD1 or TRBD2, each matching 5 bases. The CDR3 is made up of 15 amino acids. CDR1 is SGDLS and CDR2 is YYNGEE in the germline V gene. V shed 0 bases and J shed 3 bases, with 13 bases lying between them. CDR3 sequence reads: CASSVGGGALYEQYF. The CDR3 coding sequence is TGTGCCAGCAGCGTAGGTGGGGGAGCCCTCTACGAGCAGTACTTC.

This sequence joins TRBV6-5 and TRBJ2-7, with a possible D match to TRBD2 (7 bases). CDR3 length: 13 amino acids. Trimming stripped 9 bases from V and 3 bases from J, with 15 bases between. Germline-derived CDR1 and CDR2 are MNHEY and SVGAGI. CDR3 nucleotides: TGTGCCAGTCAGACGGGGGGCGGCTACGAGCAGTACTTC. It specifies CASQTGGGYEQYF.

This chain uses TRBV4-2 with TRBJ1-4; a weak D match, TRBD1 (5 bases). The CDR3 loop spans 16 amino acids. Germline values: CDR1 LGHNA, CDR2 YNFKEQ. V was clipped by 0 bases and J by 5 bases, with 13 bases between them. The CDR3 DNA follows: TGTGCCAGCAGCCAAGATCCGAGGGGAGAAAATGAAAAACTGTTTTTT. This codes for CASSQDPRGENEKLFF.

This chain links TRBV27 with TRBJ1-6; D possibly corresponds to TRBD1 (5 bases). Trimming shortened V by 10 bases and J by 0 bases, and 16 bases separated the two germline ends. The length of the CDR3 is 16 residues. Germline lookup yields CDR1 MNHEY and CDR2 SMNVEV (reference sequence). The CDR3 reads CATAGGITSYNSPLHF. CDR3 in DNA: TGTGCCACAGCCGGGGGTATCACCTCCTATAATTCACCCCTCCACTTT.

The genes are TRBV6-5 and TRBJ2-7; a possible D gene is TRBD1 (6 bases). V dropped 6 bases and J dropped 4 bases, with 16 bases sitting between them. Germline loops: CDR1 MNHEY, CDR2 SVGAGI. The CDR3 totals 14 residues. CDR3 in amino acids: CASSVTGFGYEQYF. In nucleotides, the CDR3 is TGTGCCAGCAGCGTTACAGGGTTCGGATACGAGCAGTACTTC.

This clone was found once. The chain links TRBV18 to TRBJ2-7; no definite D call. The germline V gene encodes CDR1 KGHSH and CDR2 LQKENI. V shed 2 bases and J shed 3 bases, with 2 bases lying between them. The CDR3 extends over 11 amino acids. The CDR3 here is CASSPNYEQYF. The CDR3 coding sequence is TGTGCCAGCTCACCAAACTACGAGCAGTACTTC.

The rearrangement uses TRBV5-1 and TRBJ2-3, with 7 bases aligning to TRBD1. Germline V lookup: CDR1 SGHRS, CDR2 YFSETQ. The J segment lost 2 bases and the V segment lost 4 bases, leaving 10 bases of the junction unmatched. The CDR3 spans 16 residues. CDR3 region: CASSLGTGQNTDTQYF. CDR3 DNA sequence: TGCGCCAGCAGCCTGGGGACGGGACAGAACACAGATACGCAGTATTTT.

A single count supports this clone. The rearrangement links TRBV5-4 to TRBJ2-5; D not resolved. The CDR3 totals 13 residues. CDR1 is SGHNT and CDR2 is YYREEE in the germline V gene (reference sequence). V lost 1 base and J lost 3, with 7 bases in between. CDR3 DNA sequence: TGTGCCAGCAGCTTGCCTGGTAAAGAGACCCAGTACTTC. It translates to CASSLPGKETQYF.

The rearrangement uses TRBV9 and TRBJ2-2; 7 bases are shared with TRBD1. V lost 4 bases to trimming and J lost 3 bases; unmatched junction nucleotides: 6. The germline V gene has CDR1 SGDLS and CDR2 YYNGEE. This CDR3 is built from 15 residues. The CDR3 nucleotides are TGTGCCAGCAGCTCACTGGGACAGTACACCGGGGAGCTGTTTTTT. Protein product: CASSSLGQYTGELFF.

This clone was seen just once. The V and J genes are TRBV5-1 and TRBJ2-2; 9 bases match TRBD2. The CDR3 contains 17 residues. Germline V gene sequence: CDR1 SGHRS, CDR2 YFSETQ. The V segment lost 3 bases and the J segment 0 bases; nucleotides outside the gene matches: 6. This CDR3 is CASSSASGISNTGELFF. Written as DNA, the CDR3 is TGCGCCAGCAGCTCGGCTAGCGGGATATCGAACACCGGGGAGCTGTTTTTT.